This T cell receptor beta chain was captured in a study of blood T cells in healthy people across ages. Points from the study as a whole: Long-lived donors had more naive CD4+ cells and higher diversity than aged donors. Naive T cell percentage and TCR beta diversity correlated strongly.

The use of a sample-barcoded 5' primer and a J-beta primer mix characterized a second PCR of about 7 to 12 cycles. From the 5' RACE reads, TCRdb called clonotypes with MiXCR, one entry per CDR3 protein. The sample includes 1.8 million or so distinct CDR3 sequences, around 40% seen only once; the top ten take 23%. This clonotype has just a few counts. The target antigen is unknown. The sample providers were healthy Caucasian people from Russia, aged roughly 6 to 95. J was trimmed by 1 base and V by 2 bases; bases with no gene match: 7. CDR3 length: 16 amino acids. Per the germline V gene, CDR1 is DFQATT and CDR2 is SNEGSKA (reference sequence).

Specimen: blood. The receptor's source is a human donor in good health. The chain couples TRBV20-1 to TRBJ2-1; 8 bases map to TRBD2. The CDR3: CSARPTSGGSYNEQFF. In DNA form, the CDR3 reads TGCAGTGCTAGACCCACTTCGGGAGGGTCCTACAATGAGCAGTTCTTC.